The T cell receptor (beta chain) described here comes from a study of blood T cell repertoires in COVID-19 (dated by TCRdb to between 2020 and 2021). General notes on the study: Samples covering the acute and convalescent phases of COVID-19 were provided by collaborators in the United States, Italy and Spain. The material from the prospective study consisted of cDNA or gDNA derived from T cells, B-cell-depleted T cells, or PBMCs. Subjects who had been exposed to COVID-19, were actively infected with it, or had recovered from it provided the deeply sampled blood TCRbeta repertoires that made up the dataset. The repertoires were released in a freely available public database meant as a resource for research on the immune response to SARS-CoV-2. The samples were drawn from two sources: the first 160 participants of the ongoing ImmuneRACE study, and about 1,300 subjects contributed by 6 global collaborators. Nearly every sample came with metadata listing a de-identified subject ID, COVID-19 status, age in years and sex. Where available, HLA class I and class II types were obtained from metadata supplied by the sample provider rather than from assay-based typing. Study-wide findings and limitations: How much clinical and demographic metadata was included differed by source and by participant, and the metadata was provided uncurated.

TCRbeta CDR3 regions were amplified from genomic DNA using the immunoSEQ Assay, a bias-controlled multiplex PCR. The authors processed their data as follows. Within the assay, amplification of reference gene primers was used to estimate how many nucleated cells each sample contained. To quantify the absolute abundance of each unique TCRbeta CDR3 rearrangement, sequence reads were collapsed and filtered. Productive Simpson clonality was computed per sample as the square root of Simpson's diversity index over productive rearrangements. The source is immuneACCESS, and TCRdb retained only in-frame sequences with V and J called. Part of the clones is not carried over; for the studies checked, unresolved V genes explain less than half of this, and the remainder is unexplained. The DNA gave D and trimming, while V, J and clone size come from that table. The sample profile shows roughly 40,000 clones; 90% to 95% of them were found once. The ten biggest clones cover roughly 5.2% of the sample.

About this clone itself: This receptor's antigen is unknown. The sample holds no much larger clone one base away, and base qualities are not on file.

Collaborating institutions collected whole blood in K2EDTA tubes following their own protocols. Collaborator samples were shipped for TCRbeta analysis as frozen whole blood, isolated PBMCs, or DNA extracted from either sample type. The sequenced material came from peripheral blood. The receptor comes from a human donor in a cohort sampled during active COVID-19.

The base sequence is TGTGCCAGCAGCTTGAGGGGTCCTCAAGAGACCCAGTACTTC. Its amino acids are CASSLRGPQETQYF. The chain is made from TRBV5-5 and TRBJ2-5; matching of 5 bases hints at TRBD1 as the D gene. CDR3 length: 14 amino acids, cysteine to phenylalanine. The CDR3 DNA has 42 bases and is translated from base 1. V lost 1 base and J lost 2 bases; the stretch between them is 9 bases long. The germline V gene (reference sequence) provides CDR1 SGHKS and CDR2 YYEKEE.